Below, 22 T cell receptor beta chains from the same sample are listed, as sequenced in a study of T cells after yellow fever vaccination. TCRdb independently ran MiXCR on the 5' RACE reads; one entry per CDR3 protein. The sample includes approximately 300,000 distinct CDR3 sequences, 8.7% seen only once; the top ten take about a sixth. The material sequenced was PBMCs, taken on the day of the first yellow fever vaccination. These TCRs come from a man between 18 and 29 years old who received the YFV17D yellow fever vaccine.

This clonotype was counted only a few times. V and J are TRBV4-2 and TRBJ1-2; D is unclear. This CDR3 has 18 amino acids. CDR1 is LGHNA, CDR2 YNFKEQ, per germline. V gave up 0 bases and J gave up 8 bases, with 25 bases separating them. The CDR3 reads CASSQDGASYPLTRGYTF. CDR3 DNA: TGTGCCAGCAGCCAAGATGGAGCCTCTTATCCCCTAACTAGGGGCTACACCTTC.

This clonotype was counted a few times. This rearrangement joins TRBV5-4 to TRBJ1-1, with 11 bases aligning to TRBD1. The germline CDR1 and CDR2 sequences are SGHNT and YYREEE (reference sequence). V lost 4 bases to trimming and J lost 6 bases; unmatched junction nucleotides: 11. The CDR3 totals 16 residues. The CDR3 DNA follows: TGTGCCAGCAGCAGATGGGGGGGACAGGGGGGTTCTGAAGCTTTCTTT. Encoded protein: CASSRWGGQGGSEAFF.

The chain links TRBV6-4 to TRBJ2-1; TRBD2 matches at 8 bases. The ends lost 7 bases at V and 4 bases at J; junction bases unmatched: 6. The CDR3 extends over 14 amino acids. CDR1 and CDR2 (germline): MRHNA, SNTAGT. CDR3 sequence reads: CASTLRGEYNEQFF. The CDR3 region has the DNA TGTGCCAGCACTTTGCGGGGGGAGTACAATGAGCAGTTCTTC.

This clonotype was seen a handful of times. This chain joins TRBV29-1 and TRBJ2-5, with 15 positions matching TRBD2. Germline V gene lookup returns CDR1 SQVTM and CDR2 ANQGSEA. V dropped 7 bases and J dropped 5; count of bases not matched to a gene: 11. The CDR3 sequence is 16 residues long. This chain's CDR3 is CSEITQGLAGGETQYF. For the CDR3, the DNA is TGCAGCGAGATAACCCAGGGACTAGCGGGGGGTGAGACCCAGTACTTC.

This clonotype was counted many times. V gene TRBV21-1 combines with J gene TRBJ1-2. TRBV21-1 is flagged as a pseudogene. The CDR3 is 13 residues long. The CDR3 loop reads CASSRWGPYGYTF. The CDR3 nucleotides are TGTGCCAGCAGCAGATGGGGCCCTTATGGCTACACCTTC.

The gene calls are TRBV6-1 and TRBJ2-1; D uncertain. V was cut by 5 bases and J by 5 bases, with 13 bases left in between. CDR1 is MNHNS and CDR2 is SASEGT in the germline V gene. The CDR3 is 14 amino acids. The CDR3 nucleotides read TGTGCCAGCAGTCCAAACGGCAGCGACAATGAGCAGTTCTTC. This encodes CASSPNGSDNEQFF.

Here the CDR3 DNA reads TGTGCCAGCAGCTTGTGGGGGCCCTCCACAGATACGCAGTATTTT. It yields the protein CASSLWGPSTDTQYF. The chain links TRBV5-8 to TRBJ2-3; the D gene is possibly TRBD1 (6 bases). V was shortened by 1 base and J by 2 bases, with 11 bases between the two germline ends. There are 15 residues in the CDR3. Germline CDR1 and CDR2: SGHTS and YDEGEE.

This chain joins TRBV29-1 and TRBJ2-3; TRBD1 aligns across 7 bases. The germline gives CDR1 SQVTM, CDR2 ANQGSEA. The CDR3 length is 14 residues. V lost 4 bases, J lost 0 bases, and 4 bases stayed unmatched. The CDR3 region has the DNA TGCAGCGTTGCCGGGACAGAAAGCACAGATACGCAGTATTTT. Its protein product is CSVAGTESTDTQYF.

This clonotype was seen only a few times. V is TRBV2 and J is TRBJ2-1; unclear D gene. The CDR3 consists of 9 residues. Trimming took off 4 bases at V and 10 bases at J, with 2 bases between the two ends. CDR1 and CDR2 from the germline V gene are SNHLY and FYNNEI. The CDR3 bases are TGTGCCAGCAGTGGAGAGCAGTTCTTC. This translates into CASSGEQFF.

This clonotype was seen only a few times. V is TRBV4-3 and J is TRBJ2-1; D might be TRBD1 or TRBD2, each matching 5 bases. CDR3 length: 14 amino acids. Germline CDR1 and CDR2: LGHNA and YSLEER. With 1 base removed from V and 10 bases from J, the gap between germline ends came to 14 bases. This CDR3 reads CASSQVSTGTEQFF. CDR3 in DNA: TGCGCCAGCAGCCAAGTCTCCACTGGGACCGAGCAGTTCTTC.

The gene calls are TRBV20-1 and TRBJ2-7; 9 nucleotides agree with TRBD1. J gave up 6 bases and V 5 bases, and 8 bases lay outside the gene matches. The CDR3 covers 13 residues. Germline V gives CDR1 DFQATT, CDR2 SNEGSKA (reference sequence). The CDR3: CSAPRTGASEQYF. The CDR3 DNA is TGCAGTGCTCCTCGGACAGGGGCAAGCGAGCAGTACTTC.

This clonotype was recorded at least ten times. CDR3 amino acids: CASSSGTEHTQYF. The CDR3 nucleotides are TGTGCCAGCAGCTCCGGGACAGAGCATACGCAGTATTTT. This chain uses TRBV7-7 with TRBJ2-3, with 7 bases lining up with TRBD1. J gave up 7 bases and V 4 bases, and 5 bases lay outside the gene matches. Germline loops: CDR1 SSHAT, CDR2 FNYEAQ (reference sequence). This CDR3 is 13 amino acids long.

This clonotype was detected only a few times. The chain has TRBV7-3 and TRBJ2-1, with 9 bases fitting TRBD2. The junction had 3 bases not matched to a gene; V was cut back by 6 bases and J by 0 bases. The CDR3 sequence is 15 residues long. CDR1 and CDR2 from the germline V gene are SGHTA and FQGTGA. This CDR3 reads CASSRAGGSYNEQFF. For the CDR3, the DNA is TGTGCCAGCAGTCGAGCGGGGGGCTCCTACAATGAGCAGTTCTTC.

V and J are TRBV5-1 and TRBJ2-3; TRBD2 matches 11 bases. After removal of 4 bases from V and 4 bases from J, the junction contained 5 bases not matched to a gene. Germline V lookup: CDR1 SGHRS, CDR2 YFSETQ. The CDR3 spans 15 residues. Written as DNA, the CDR3 is TGCGCCAGCAGCGCACTAGCGGGGGTCCCAGATACGCAGTATTTT. Translated, it gives CASSALAGVPDTQYF.

The V call is TRBV15, the J call TRBJ2-2, with 11 nucleotides matching TRBD2. Germline V gives CDR1 LNHNV, CDR2 YYDKDF (reference sequence). The CDR3 loop spans 16 amino acids. The J segment lost 2 bases and the V segment lost 3 bases, leaving 2 bases of the junction unmatched. CDR3 residues: CATSSSGRGNTGELFF. The CDR3 nucleotides read TGTGCCACCAGCAGTAGCGGGAGGGGAAACACCGGGGAGCTGTTTTTT.

The chain recombines TRBV28 with TRBJ2-7; D is uncertain. Trimming shortened V by 2 bases and J by 2 bases, and 7 bases separated the two germline ends. The CDR3 totals 13 residues. The germline CDR1 and CDR2 sequences are MDHEN and SYDVKM. The CDR3 protein is CASSLPRPYEQYF. CDR3 bases: TGTGCCAGCAGTTTACCCCGTCCCTACGAGCAGTACTTC.

The chain has TRBV5-6 and TRBJ2-7, with 7 bases lining up with TRBD2. The CDR3 sequence is 13 residues long. CDR1 and CDR2 (germline): SGHDT, YYEEEE. V shed 9 bases, J shed 1 base, and the junction held 7 bases outside the gene matches. The CDR3 nucleotides are TGTGCCACCATGGGGGGGGGTTCCTACGAGCAGTACTTC. As protein: CATMGGGSYEQYF.

The chain combines TRBV7-6 with TRBJ2-2; D might be TRBD2 (5 bases). Trimming left V 1 base short and J 4 bases short, with 10 bases between. The CDR3 is 15 amino acids. CDR1 SGHVS and CDR2 FNYEAQ come from the germline V gene. Here the CDR3 reads CASSLGREATGELFF. CDR3 sequence (DNA): TGTGCCAGCAGCTTAGGACGGGAAGCCACCGGGGAGCTGTTTTTT.

This clonotype was recorded a few times. This chain connects TRBV5-1 to TRBJ2-1; the match to TRBD1 covers 10 bases. With V trimmed by 0 bases and J by 4 bases, 4 bases remained unmatched. CDR1 SGHRS and CDR2 YFSETQ come from the germline V gene. The CDR3 spans 16 residues. The CDR3 DNA follows: TGCGCCAGCAGCTTGGAACCGGGACAGGGGTACAATGAGCAGTTCTTC. This gives the protein CASSLEPGQGYNEQFF.

V usage is TRBV10-3 and J usage is TRBJ1-1, with TRBD1 matching over 7 bases. Germline CDR1 and CDR2: ENHRY and SYGVKD. The CDR3 is made up of 13 amino acids. V lost 10 bases, J lost 2 bases, and 7 bases stayed unmatched. This CDR3 is CANQQGLNTEAFF. CDR3 DNA sequence: TGTGCCAACCAACAGGGGCTCAACACTGAAGCTTTCTTT.

This clonotype was observed at least ten times. The chain joins TRBV7-8 to TRBJ2-1; TRBD1 aligns across 7 bases. With 2 bases clipped from V and 0 bases from J, the junction kept 7 bases outside the gene matches. Per the germline V gene, CDR1 is SGHVS and CDR2 is FQNEAQ. This CDR3 comprises 17 residues. The CDR3 here is CASSLLGQSRSYNEQFF. The CDR3 DNA reads as TGTGCCAGCAGCTTATTGGGACAGAGTCGCTCCTACAATGAGCAGTTCTTC.

In its sample, this clonotype was seen many times. Here the CDR3 DNA reads TGCGCCAGCAGCCTGGGTCGAAAGGGAGACACCATATATTTT. This encodes CASSLGRKGDTIYF. This chain joins TRBV5-1 and TRBJ1-3; D remains unclear. This CDR3 has 14 residues. Germline assignment: CDR1 SGHRS and CDR2 YFSETQ. V dropped 4 bases and J dropped 8 bases, with 16 bases sitting between them.